Given below is one T cell receptor beta chain in context. This clonotype occurred a few times. The antigen it recognizes is unknown. Base qualities are missing; no much larger clone stands one base away. These data are taken from a study of CD8 T cells in ankylosing spondylitis (dated by TCRdb to about 2017). About the full investigation: To find TCR variants linked to disease, the study profiled T cell receptor beta repertoires in ankylosing spondylitis patients and healthy donors. Peripheral blood was sampled, and synovial fluid was additionally collected from ankylosing spondylitis patients. In total, the full study cohort was made up of 85 to 140 healthy donors and 25 to 30 ankylosing spondylitis patients. What the work shows at the level of the full study, not this receptor alone: According to the report, matched synovial fluid samples from ankylosing spondylitis patients were significantly enriched for the disease-linked clones. A TCR beta motif of roughly 8 highly homologous amino acid variants appeared characteristic of blood from ankylosing spondylitis patients. A CD8+ phenotype was shown by the disease-linked clones, which were found at relatively low frequencies in peripheral blood. Some motif variants had previously been reported in the synovial fluid and blood of reactive arthritis patients, which suggests shared mechanisms of disease initiation.

This sample was sequenced with an Illumina HiSeq 2500. TCR beta libraries were prepared by quantitative 5'-RACE with molecular barcodes. The paper's processing steps were these. A new computational method based on a probabilistic model of VDJ rearrangement was used to identify disease-linked TCR variants. TCRdb passed the public sequencing reads through fastp at Q25 and MiXCR, retaining productive beta sequences. Each entry merges the rows of one CDR3 protein and shows their most common DNA and genes. TCRdb, not the original authors, processed these V and J calls. The sample table holds roughly 250,000 distinct CDR3 sequences, of which around 9.2% were seen once. Approximately 7% of the sample is held by the ten biggest clonotypes. CDR1 SEHNR and CDR2 FQNEAQ were looked up in the germline V gene (reference sequence). Inclusive of the bounding cysteine and phenylalanine, the CDR3 is 15 residues long. Kept here is only the CDR3 DNA, which spans 45 bases and is read in frame from base 1. Trimming accounts for 5 bases at V and 5 bases at J, while the number of junction bases matched to no gene is 10.

The TCR sequence derives from a male donor with ankylosing spondylitis or in good health (not recorded which). This receptor chain uses TRBV7-9 and TRBJ2-5; TRBD1 matches 8 bases in the middle. Sequencing was carried out using blood, either unsorted or a sorted T cell fraction (not recorded which). The CDR3 amino acid sequence is: CASSLGQGLTETQYF. The DNA reads TGTGCCAGCAGCCTAGGACAGGGTTTGACGGAGACCCAGTACTTC. Where the CDR3 stops, the reference TRBV7-9 and TRBJ2-5 genes take over; the full variable domain is DTGVSQNPRHKITKRGQNVTFRCDPISEHNRLYWYRQTLGQGPEFLTYFQNEAQLEKSRLLSDRFSAERPKGSFSTLEIQRTEQGDSAMYLCASSLGQGLTETQYFGPGTRLLVL.